These 9 T cell receptor beta chains came from one sample sequenced in a study of post-analysis software for immune sequencing data. cDNA libraries for TCR beta contained unique molecular identifiers. TCRdb passed the PCR reads through MiXCR, listing each CDR3 protein once. The data show around 160,000 distinct CDR3 sequences, with approximately 35% seen just once and under 30% held by the top ten. Material: blood, obtained after autologous hematopoietic stem cell transplantation. Receptors were obtained from a girl aged 10 to 17 with multiple sclerosis.

V gene TRBV20-1 combines with J gene TRBJ2-7, with TRBD2 identical over 7 bases. Germline CDR1 and CDR2: DFQATT and SNEGSKA (reference sequence). CDR3 size: 13 residues. Trimming removed 3 bases from V and 1 base from J; junction bases left unmatched: 3. The CDR3 coding sequence is TGCAGTGCTAGCCTAGCGGCTTCCTACGAGCAGTACTTC. Amino acid sequence: CSASLAASYEQYF.

The genes are TRBV11-3 and TRBJ1-2, with D perhaps matching TRBD1 (5 bases). CDR1 and CDR2 from the germline V gene are SGHNT and YENEEA. This CDR3 spans 14 amino acids. Trimming removed 1 base from V and 5 bases from J, with 11 bases in between. Here the CDR3 DNA reads TGTGCCAGCAGCTTAGGGGATACAGGATATGGCTACACCTTC. Its translation: CASSLGDTGYGYTF.

This rearrangement joins TRBV4-2 to TRBJ2-7; TRBD1 is a possible D gene (6 bases). The germline V and J ends were trimmed by 1 base and 0 bases, with 7 bases remaining between them. Germline-derived CDR1 and CDR2 are LGHNA and YNFKEQ. The CDR3 contains 14 residues. CDR3 residues: CASSQGDTSYEQYF. In nucleotides, the CDR3 is TGTGCCAGCAGCCAAGGGGACACCTCCTACGAGCAGTACTTC.

This clonotype showed up just a few times. The chain has TRBV9 and TRBJ2-1; weak D call: TRBD2 (5 bases). The CDR3 is made up of 15 amino acids. V lost 7 bases to trimming and J lost 0 bases, with 14 bases between them. Germline-derived CDR1 and CDR2 are SGDLS and YYNGEE. CDR3 region: CASAPGGSSYNEQFF. The CDR3 coding sequence is TGTGCCAGCGCTCCCGGTGGGAGCTCCTACAATGAGCAGTTCTTC.

V usage is TRBV7-2 and J usage is TRBJ2-5; 7 bases are shared with TRBD1. Germline loops: CDR1 SGHTA, CDR2 FQGNSA. The CDR3 consists of 15 residues. J lost 4 bases, V lost 1 base, and 6 bases had no gene match. The CDR3 reads CASSLGGTGVETQYF. For the CDR3, the DNA is TGTGCCAGCAGCTTAGGGGGAACAGGGGTAGAGACCCAGTACTTC. The variable domain in full, with the rest retrieved from reference TRBV7-2 and TRBJ2-5, is GAGVSQSPSNKVTEKGKDVELRCDPISGHTALYWYRQSLGQGLEFLIYFQGNSAPDKSGLPSDRFSAERTGGSVSTLTIQRTQQEDSAVYLCASSLGGTGVETQYFGPGTRLLVL.

The rearrangement links TRBV12-3 or TRBV12-4 to TRBJ2-1, with a weak D call TRBD2 (5 bases). The CDR3 is 17 amino acids. V lost 0 bases and J lost 0, with 12 bases in between. DNA for the CDR3: TGTGCCAGCAGTTTAGCGCGGGCGGCGAGCTCCTACAATGAGCAGTTCTTC. Protein sequence: CASSLARAASSYNEQFF.

The rearrangement links TRBV29-1 to TRBJ2-3; 10 positions agree with TRBD1. The CDR3 runs 14 residues. Looked up from germline, CDR1 is SQVTM and CDR2 is ANQGSEA. Germline trimming cut 6 bases from V and 4 bases from J; bases unmatched to any gene: 7. The CDR3 bases are TGCAGCGTGTCCGGGACAGGGGTGGCAGATACGCAGTATTTT. This gives the protein CSVSGTGVADTQYF.

V gene TRBV28 combines with J gene TRBJ2-1; 12 bases are a match to TRBD2. The CDR3 runs 23 residues. J gave up 0 bases and V 1 base, and 19 bases lay outside the gene matches. The V gene's germline CDR1 is MDHEN and CDR2 SYDVKM. CDR3 DNA sequence: TGTGCCAGCAGTTTATCGTGGGGGGCGATCGGGCTAGCGGGAGGGTCCTCCTACAATGAGCAGTTCTTC. Protein product: CASSLSWGAIGLAGGSSYNEQFF. Full variable domain (missing parts from reference TRBV28 and TRBJ2-1): DVKVTQSSRYLVKRTGEKVFLECVQDMDHENMFWYRQDPGLGLRLIYFSYDVKMKEKGDIPEGYSVSREKKERFSLILESASTNQTSMYLCASSLSWGAIGLAGGSSYNEQFFGPGTRLTVL.

The chain carries TRBV3-1 and TRBJ2-5, with 8 nucleotides matching TRBD1. With the DNA end fitting TRBJ2-7 better, the J assignment may be wrong. The germline V gene encodes CDR1 LGHDT and CDR2 YNNKEL (reference sequence). This CDR3 spans 13 amino acids. CDR3 sequence reads: CASSGDRSYEQYF. Written as DNA, the CDR3 is TGTGCCAGCAGCGGGGACAGGTCCTACGAGCAGTACTTC.